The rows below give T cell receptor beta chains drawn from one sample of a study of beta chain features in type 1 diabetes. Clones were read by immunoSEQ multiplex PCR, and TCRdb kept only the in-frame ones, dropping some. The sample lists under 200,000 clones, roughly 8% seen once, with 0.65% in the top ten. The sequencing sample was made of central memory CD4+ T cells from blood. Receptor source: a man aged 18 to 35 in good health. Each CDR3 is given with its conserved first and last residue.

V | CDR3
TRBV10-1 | CASSEGRLAGGRGSYNEQFF
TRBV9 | CASSEGTSFFNEKLFF
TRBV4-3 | CASSQAGQLHTEAFF
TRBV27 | CASCSATQGVRPPLHF
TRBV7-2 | CASSPRQADTQYF
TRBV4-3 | CASSQVRGTPNSPLHF
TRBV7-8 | CASSLVVGGPASGVDTQYF
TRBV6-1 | CASSQTGFQPQHF
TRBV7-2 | CAVQGGGTDTQYF
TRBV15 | CATSRGARADTQYF
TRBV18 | CASGPGLADNEQFF
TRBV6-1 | CASSERAGAAQETQYF
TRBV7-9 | CASSLQGGYTF
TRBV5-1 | CASSLAFYEQFF
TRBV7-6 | CASSARWESYEQYF
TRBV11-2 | CASSLLGAHYGYTF
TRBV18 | CASSPIGTSGADTQYF
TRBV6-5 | CASSGQGATDTQYF
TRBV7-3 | CASSPSGSSYEQYF
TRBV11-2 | CASSPATQRGPHNEQFF
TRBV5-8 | CASSKSTGTYEQYF
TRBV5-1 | CASSSTGAVFEKLFF
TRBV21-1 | CASRTKQDARQGEAQTNEKLFF
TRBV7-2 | CASSLAGTGGNEQFF
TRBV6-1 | CASSEGFAWNTEAFF
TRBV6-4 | CASSDTFRNTEAFF
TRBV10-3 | CAISITPSGQGHTGELFF
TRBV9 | CASSESGRARETQYF
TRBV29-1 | CSVAQGTGNEKLFF